This T cell receptor beta chain was captured in a study of blood T cell repertoires in COVID-19. V lost 6 bases and J lost 7; bases outside the gene matches: 11. Germline V gene lookup returns CDR1 MDHEN and CDR2 SYDVKM. The CDR3 length is 15 residues. This clone was seen a few times. Enrollees, about 18 to 90 years old, lived in 25 or so US areas. Some clones are missing from TCRdb's copy, which holds only in-frame ones; the method was immunoSEQ multiplex PCR. The repertoire consists of 490,000 or so clones, with more than 85% occurring once and the leading ten covering 8.3%. The sequence was obtained from a woman aged 60-75 years who had recovered from COVID-19. The rearrangement joins TRBV28 to TRBJ2-3; 9 nucleotides align to TRBD1. Sequencing used PBMCs or T cells enriched from blood (not recorded which). CDR3 amino acids: CASSRQGTGIYTQYF. The DNA of the CDR3 is TGTGCCAGCAGCCGACAAGGGACAGGGATTTATACGCAGTATTTT.